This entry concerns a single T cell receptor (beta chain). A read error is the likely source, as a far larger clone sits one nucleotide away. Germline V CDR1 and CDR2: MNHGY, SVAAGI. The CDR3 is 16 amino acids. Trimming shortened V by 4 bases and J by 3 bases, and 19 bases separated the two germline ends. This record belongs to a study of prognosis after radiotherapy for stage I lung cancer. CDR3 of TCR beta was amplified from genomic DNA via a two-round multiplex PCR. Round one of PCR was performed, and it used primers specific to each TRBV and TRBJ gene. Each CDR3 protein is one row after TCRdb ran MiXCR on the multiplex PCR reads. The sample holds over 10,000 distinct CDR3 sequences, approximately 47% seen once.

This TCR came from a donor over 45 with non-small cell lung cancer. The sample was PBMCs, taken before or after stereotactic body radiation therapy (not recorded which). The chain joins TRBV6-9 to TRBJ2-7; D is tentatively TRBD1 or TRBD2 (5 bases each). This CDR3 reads CASSSTRGMVGYEQYF. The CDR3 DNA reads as TGTGCCAGCAGTTCCACCCGGGGCATGGTTGGCTACGAGCAGTACTTC.